This T cell receptor (beta chain) was retrieved from a study of CD8 T cells in Susac syndrome. Reverse transcription of about 0.5 to 1 ug RNA was carried out with random hexamers. A multiplex approach, immunoSEQ multiplex PCR, amplified TCR beta CDR3 across 54 Vbeta and 13 Jbeta. Each CDR3 protein gets one entry after TCRdb re-called the immunoSEQ multiplex PCR reads with MiXCR. The sample includes about 210,000 distinct CDR3 sequences, approximately 95% of them seen just once. The CDR3 extends over 15 amino acids. With 0 bases clipped from V and 9 bases from J, the junction kept 8 bases outside the gene matches. CDR1 and CDR2 (germline): DFQATT, SNEGSKA (reference sequence). Those who served as multiple sclerosis controls were treatment-naive patients with stable or active relapsing-remitting disease. Negative isolation was used for CD8+ and CD4+ T cells, and FACS enrichment was applied to TEMRA cells.

The sequence was collected from a human donor with multiple sclerosis. V is TRBV20-1 and J is TRBJ2-4; 10 nucleotides agree with TRBD1. Input material: CD4+ T cells from PBMCs. This chain's CDR3 is CSARERGQGWGIQYF. CDR3 nucleotide sequence: TGCAGTGCTAGAGAAAGGGGACAGGGGTGGGGCATTCAGTACTTC.